A single count supports the clone carrying this TCR beta chain. Its antigen is currently unknown. Terminally differentiated effector memory CD45RA+ cells were left out of the naive CD8 fraction, which was CD45RO-negative and positively selected for CCR7. The data were obtained in a study of shared clonotypes between healthy human individuals. This CDR3 has 13 amino acids. V was clipped by 2 bases and J by 0 bases, with 5 bases between them. The germline CDR1 and CDR2 sequences are WNHNN and SYGVQD (reference sequence). Study findings and constraints: Across subsets, estimated richness was generally greater for naive than for memory populations.

Researchers divided each subset's genomic DNA evenly across several immunoSEQ plates. Generated by immunoSEQ multiplex PCR, the TCRdb table keeps only in-frame clones and is missing some. The data hold about 2 million clones, with about 95% observed a single time. The genes are TRBV10-1 and TRBJ2-7; D is unclear. The TCR comes from a man aged 18 to 30 in good health. Sequenced: naive CD8+ T cells sorted from blood. The CDR3 sequence is CASSEQDSYEQYF. The DNA for the CDR3 is TGCGCCAGCAGTGAGCAAGACTCCTACGAGCAGTACTTC.